This is a list of T cell receptor beta chains from one sample in a study of OX40 agonist ivuxolimab in advanced cancers. Assay used: immunoSEQ multiplex PCR; TCRdb lists only in-frame clones, some missing. The data show 85,000 to 130,000 clones, with less than 95% seen just once and around 0.48% held by the top ten. The starting material was CD4+ or CD8+ T cells sorted from blood, obtained in a trial of the OX40 agonist ivuxolimab. These receptors originate from an adult with an advanced solid tumor such as melanoma, head and neck, liver or kidney cancer. The CDR3 runs from the conserved cysteine through the conserved F or W. The D gene is left open where the match is weak. Clone size is given for some rows only: seen once, a few or many times, or a class if the clone is expanded.

>NA|NA|TRBJ2-1|13|TRBV7-2
TGTGCCAGCAGCGTCTCTGGCTACAATGAGCAGTTCTTC
CASSVSGYNEQFF
>NA|TRBD1|TRBJ1-1|14|TRBV5-1
TGCGCCAGCAGCAGGACAGGATGGGACACTGAAGCTTTCTTT
CASSRTGWDTEAFF
>NA|NA|TRBJ1-2|13|TRBV7-2
TGTGCCAGCAGCCACGAGGGAGGTTATGGCTACACCTTC
CASSHEGGYGYTF
>NA|NA|TRBJ1-1|14|TRBV15
TGTGCCACCAGCAGAGACTTGGAGAACACTGAAGCTTTCTTT
CATSRDLENTEAFF
>NA|NA|TRBJ2-3|16|TRBV7-2
TGTGCCAGCAGCTTAGCGGGAGACTACCGCACAGATACGCAGTATTTT
CASSLAGDYRTDTQYF
>NA|NA|TRBJ1-5|14|TRBV2
TGTGCCAGCAGTCTAGAGGGGGTAAATCAGCCCCAGCATTTT
CASSLEGVNQPQHF
>few|NA|TRBJ2-2|14|TRBV6-4
TGTGCCAGCACTGCGGACTTGAACACCGGGGAGCTGTTTTTT
CASTADLNTGELFF
>NA|NA|TRBJ1-2|15|TRBV29-1
TGCAGCGTTGAAGATCGGGCAGATCGTAACTATGGCTACACCTTC
CSVEDRADRNYGYTF
>NA|NA|TRBJ1-2|13|TRBV9
TGTGCCAGCAGCGTAGTCTCAAACTATGGCTACACCTTC
CASSVVSNYGYTF
>NA|TRBD1|TRBJ1-4|18|TRBV9
TGTGCCAGCAGCGTAGTCAGTCGGGGGACAGTCCCTAATGAAAAACTGTTTTTT
CASSVVSRGTVPNEKLFF
>NA|NA|TRBJ2-3|16|TRBV5-4
TGTGCCAGCAGCTTGAGTCTTGGTTACTCCACAGATACGCAGTATTTT
CASSLSLGYSTDTQYF
>NA|TRBD2|TRBJ2-1|15|TRBV5-1
TGCGCCAGCAGCCCTACTAGCGGGGGGGCATATGAGCAGTTCTTC
CASSPTSGGAYEQFF
>NA|TRBD1|TRBJ2-7|12|TRBV29-1
TGCAGCGTTGCGAGACAGGGCCACGAGCAGTACTTC
CSVARQGHEQYF
>NA|TRBD1|TRBJ1-3|14|TRBV5-6
TGTGCCAGCAGCACTCGGACAGGGGGAAACACCATATATTTT
CASSTRTGGNTIYF
>NA|TRBD2|TRBJ2-2|15|TRBV29-1
TGCAGCGTAGCGACTAGCGGGGGGGCATCCGGGGAGCTGTTTTTT
CSVATSGGASGELFF
>NA|TRBD1|TRBJ2-2|14|TRBV10-3
TGTGCCATCAGGGACAGGGCGAACACCGGGGAGCTGTTTTTT
CAIRDRANTGELFF
>NA|NA|TRBJ1-4|14|TRBV18
TGTGCCAGCTCACTGGGAGCAACTAATGAAAAACTGTTTTTT
CASSLGATNEKLFF
>NA|NA|TRBJ1-6|14|TRBV7-3
TGTGCCAGCAGCTTAGCCGGGGTTGGGACACCCCTCCACTTT
CASSLAGVGTPLHF
>NA|NA|TRBJ1-5|14|TRBV6-1
TGTGCCAGCAGTGTCGGGGGTGTGGATCAGCCCCAGCATTTT
CASSVGGVDQPQHF
>once|TRBD1|TRBJ2-1|16|TRBV5-1
TGCGCCAGCAGCTTGGAGCCAGGGGGCGCAGGCGGTGAGCAGTTCTTC
CASSLEPGGAGGEQFF
>NA|NA|TRBJ1-5|15|TRBV19
TGTGCCAGTAGTATCGGGGGGTATAGCAATCAGCCCCAGCATTTT
CASSIGGYSNQPQHF
>NA|TRBD2|TRBJ2-7|15|TRBV2
TGTGCCAGCTCGACGGGGGGTATGGGGACCTACGAGCAGTACTTC
CASSTGGMGTYEQYF
>NA|NA|TRBJ1-1|14|TRBV5-4
TGTGCCAGCAGCTCACAGGTGGGGAACACTGAAGCTTTCTTT
CASSSQVGNTEAFF
>NA|NA|TRBJ2-7|15|TRBV6-1
TGTGCCAGCAGTGCCCGCGGGGGCCCCAAGTACGAGCAGTACTTC
CASSARGGPKYEQYF
>NA|NA|TRBJ1-1|14|TRBV6-1
TGTGCCAGCAGTGAAGAGGGAAAGGGCAGGGGCCTTTTCTTT
CASSEEGKGRGLFF
>NA|NA|TRBJ2-3|16|TRBV5-1
TGCGCCAGCAGCTTGGAAGGCGGGGCCAGCACAGATACGCAGTATTTT
CASSLEGGASTDTQYF
>NA|TRBD1|TRBJ1-2|13|TRBV7-2
TGTGCCAGCGGAAGGACAGGGAGAGAGGGCTACACCTTC
CASGRTGREGYTF
>NA|NA|TRBJ2-3|14|TRBV6-5
TGTGCCAGCAGGAGACAGACTAGCACAGATACGCAGTATTTT
CASRRQTSTDTQYF
>NA|NA|TRBJ2-7|12|TRBV7-9
TGTGCAGTTCACGGGACACTCCCCGAGCAGTACTTC
CAVHGTLPEQYF
>NA|NA|TRBJ2-5|17|TRBV7-8
TGTGCCAGCAGCTTATCCCCCGGGATAGGGGTTGGAGAGACCCAGTACTTC
CASSLSPGIGVGETQYF
>NA|NA|TRBJ2-7|12|TRBV28
TGTGCCAGTGGGCTAGGACGCTACGAGCAGTACTTC
CASGLGRYEQYF
>NA|TRBD2|TRBJ2-1|15|TRBV7-2
TGTGCCAGCAGCTCATCCGGGACTAGCTACAATGAGCAGTTCTTC
CASSSSGTSYNEQFF
>NA|TRBD2|TRBJ2-3|16|TRBV9
TGTGCCAGCAGCGTAGTTGCGGGGGGTCGCACAGATACGCAGTATTTT
CASSVVAGGRTDTQYF
>NA|TRBD1|TRBJ1-1|12|TRBV28
TGTGCCAGCAGCCGCAGGGGGGCTGAAGCTTTCTTT
CASSRRGAEAFF
>NA|NA|TRBJ1-4|14|TRBV4-1
TGCGCCAGCAGCCTCCCGACTGGTAATGAAAAACTGTTTTTT
CASSLPTGNEKLFF
>NA|TRBD1|TRBJ1-1|15|TRBV12-5
TGTGCTAGTGGCCCCCTCAGGGGGGGCGAAACTGAAGCTTTCTTT
CASGPLRGGETEAFF
>NA|NA|TRBJ1-5|15|TRBV6-5
TGTGCCAGCAGTTATCGGGGGCAGGGTAATCAGCCCCAGCATTTT
CASSYRGQGNQPQHF
>NA|TRBD1|TRBJ1-2|14|TRBV28
TGTGCCAGCGGGACAGGGGAGGGGTTCTATGGCTACACCTTC
CASGTGEGFYGYTF
>NA|NA|TRBJ1-5|13|TRBV6-1
TGTGCCAGCTGGAGAGATAGCAATCAGCCCCAGCATTTT
CASWRDSNQPQHF
>NA|NA|TRBJ1-1|14|TRBV5-1
TGCGCCAGCAGCTTGGAAACGGGGAACACTGAAGCTTTCTTT
CASSLETGNTEAFF
>NA|NA|TRBJ1-5|15|TRBV5-4
TGTGCCAGCAGCTTGGCCCGGGACCGGAATCAGCCCCAGCATTTT
CASSLARDRNQPQHF
>NA|TRBD1|TRBJ1-5|16|TRBV2
TGTGCCAGCAGTGAGTCAGGGGGCGGGAGCAATCAGCCCCAGCATTTT
CASSESGGGSNQPQHF
>NA|TRBD2|TRBJ2-3|17|TRBV14
TGTGCCAGCAGCCCCGGGCGGGGGGCTCTTGTCACAGATACGCAGTATTTT
CASSPGRGALVTDTQYF
>NA|TRBD2|TRBJ2-7|15|TRBV28
TGTGCCAGCAGTTCTGGTAGCGGGGGAGCCTACGAGCAGTACTTC
CASSSGSGGAYEQYF
>NA|NA|TRBJ2-1|16|TRBV21-1
TGTGCCAGCAGCCCGCCGGAGGGCCCGACCTACAATGAGCAGTTCTTC
CASSPPEGPTYNEQFF
>NA|NA|TRBJ1-1|13|TRBV6-5
TGTGCCAGCAGTTACAGGGTTGGGACTGAAGCTTTCTTT
CASSYRVGTEAFF
>NA|NA|TRBJ2-6|13|TRBV6-5
TGTGCCAGCCAGAACTCTGGGGCCAACGTCCTGACTTTC
CASQNSGANVLTF
>NA|NA|TRBJ2-2|16|TRBV9
TGTGCCAGCAGCGTTTGGTCCCAGGGGGGTCCCGGGGAGCTGTTTTTT
CASSVWSQGGPGELFF
>NA|NA|TRBJ2-7|13|TRBV6-5
TGTGCCAGCAGCATGGGCGGACCGGGGGAGCAGTACTTC
CASSMGGPGEQYF
>NA|TRBD1|TRBJ1-3|14|TRBV6-5
TGTGCCAGCAGCAGGGACAGCTCTGGAAACACCATATATTTT
CASSRDSSGNTIYF
>NA|NA|TRBJ1-3|16|TRBV9
TGTGCCAGCAGCGTAAGCATTGGTATCGGTGGAAACACCATATATTTT
CASSVSIGIGGNTIYF
>NA|NA|TRBJ1-1|14|TRBV7-2
TGTGCCAGCAGCTTAGGACGGATGAACACTGAAGCTTTCTTT
CASSLGRMNTEAFF
>NA|NA|TRBJ1-5|16|TRBV11-2
TGTGCCAGCAGCTTAAATTCGGGTTTTAGCAATCAGCCCCAGCATTTT
CASSLNSGFSNQPQHF
>NA|NA|TRBJ1-5|15|TRBV11-2
TGTGCCAGCAGCTTCAGTTCCACTATCAATCAGCCCCAGCATTTT
CASSFSSTINQPQHF
>NA|TRBD1|TRBJ2-2|15|TRBV6-5
TGTGCCAGCAGTCGGGACAGGGTCCGCACCGGGGAGCTGTTTTTT
CASSRDRVRTGELFF
>NA|NA|TRBJ2-5|13|TRBV9
TGTGCCAGCAGCGAGCCCGCCGGAGAGACCCAGTACTTC
CASSEPAGETQYF
>NA|NA|TRBJ2-3|15|TRBV16
TGTGCCAGCAGCCCTGCGGGATTGGGGACAGATACGCAGTATTTT
CASSPAGLGTDTQYF
>once|NA|TRBJ2-6|17|TRBV11-2
TGTGCCAGCAGCTTGGGGGGAACGGGTTCTGGGGCCAACGTCCTGACTTTC
CASSLGGTGSGANVLTF
>few|NA|TRBJ2-5|15|TRBV5-1
TGCGCCAGCAGCCCAGGAGGCGGGACCCAAGAGACCCAGTACTTC
CASSPGGGTQETQYF